This T cell receptor (beta chain) was found in a study of T cell responses to AZD1222 COVID-19 vaccine. The table came from immunoSEQ multiplex PCR; TCRdb's copy has only in-frame clones and leaves some out. The data contain 100,000 to 150,000 clones, roughly 88% of them seen just once; the ten biggest clones take up about 1%. This CDR3 has 14 amino acids. The V end was cut by 0 bases, the J end by 4 bases, with 11 bases between. Germline lookup yields CDR1 SGHNT and CDR2 YYREEE (reference sequence). Sample: peripheral blood, taken 28 days after the second AZD1222 dose. The genes are TRBV5-4 and TRBJ2-7; unclear D gene. The TCR was taken from an adult who received the AZD1222 COVID-19 vaccine. The CDR3 is CASSLAGGPYEQYF. The CDR3 bases are TGTGCCAGCAGCTTGGCCGGTGGGCCGTACGAGCAGTACTTC.